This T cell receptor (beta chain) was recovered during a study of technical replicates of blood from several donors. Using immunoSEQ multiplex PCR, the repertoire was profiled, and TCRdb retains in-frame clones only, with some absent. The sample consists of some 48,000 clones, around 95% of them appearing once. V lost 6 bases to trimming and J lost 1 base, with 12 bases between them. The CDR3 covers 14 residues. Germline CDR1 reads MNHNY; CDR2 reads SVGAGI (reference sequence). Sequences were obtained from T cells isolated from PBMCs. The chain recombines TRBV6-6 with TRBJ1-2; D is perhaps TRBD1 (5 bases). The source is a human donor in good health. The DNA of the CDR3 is TGTGCCAGCAGAGAGGCAGGGTTTAACTATGGCTACACCTTC. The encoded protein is CASREAGFNYGYTF.